The source of this T cell receptor (beta chain) is a study of blood T cell repertoires in COVID-19. As for the study in general: Sites across the United States, Italy and Spain contributed samples from acute and convalescent COVID-19. PBMCs, B-cell-depleted T cells, or T cells were the source of the cDNA or gDNA that made up the material.

TCRdb keeps only in-frame clones here, not all; method: immunoSEQ multiplex PCR. The table lists around 80,000 clones, roughly 87% of them singletons. V lost 5 bases, J lost 2 bases, and 9 bases lay in between. Germline loops: CDR1 SGHTA, CDR2 FQGTGA. This CDR3 comprises 13 residues. The receptor was isolated from an elderly man with acute or convalescent COVID-19. Sequencing was performed on peripheral blood. This sequence joins TRBV7-3 and TRBJ2-5; weak D call: TRBD2 (5 bases). The CDR3 is CASSAGDQETQYF. For the CDR3, the DNA is TGTGCCAGCAGCGCCGGGGATCAAGAGACCCAGTACTTC.